This TCR beta chain was sequenced for a study of cytomegalovirus exposure and HLA in healthy donors. Overall study findings and caveats: Many donors carried some public TCRs, although rarity characterized most TCR sequences. Reports described diagnosis of cytomegalovirus status by the classifier as highly specific and sensitive.

As regards this clone: The antigen is undetermined.

It was the approximately 120-subject validation cohort, separate from the approximately 690-subject first cohort, to which the donors belonged. Profiled with immunoSEQ multiplex PCR; TCRdb holds only in-frame clones, not every one. The sample yields 150,000 to 200,000 clones, around 86% seen once. V was pared by 1 base and J by 2 bases, with 9 bases between. The length of the CDR3 is 16 residues. The germline V gene encodes CDR1 SGHVS and CDR2 FNYEAQ. The sequence was obtained from a man aged 18-30 years in good health and CMV-seropositive. Sequencing used PBMCs. V gene TRBV7-6 combines with J gene TRBJ2-6, with D possibly being TRBD2 (5 bases). The CDR3 protein is CASSLDPGAGANVLTF. The CDR3 bases are TGTGCCAGCAGCTTAGATCCCGGGGCTGGGGCCAACGTCCTGACTTTC.